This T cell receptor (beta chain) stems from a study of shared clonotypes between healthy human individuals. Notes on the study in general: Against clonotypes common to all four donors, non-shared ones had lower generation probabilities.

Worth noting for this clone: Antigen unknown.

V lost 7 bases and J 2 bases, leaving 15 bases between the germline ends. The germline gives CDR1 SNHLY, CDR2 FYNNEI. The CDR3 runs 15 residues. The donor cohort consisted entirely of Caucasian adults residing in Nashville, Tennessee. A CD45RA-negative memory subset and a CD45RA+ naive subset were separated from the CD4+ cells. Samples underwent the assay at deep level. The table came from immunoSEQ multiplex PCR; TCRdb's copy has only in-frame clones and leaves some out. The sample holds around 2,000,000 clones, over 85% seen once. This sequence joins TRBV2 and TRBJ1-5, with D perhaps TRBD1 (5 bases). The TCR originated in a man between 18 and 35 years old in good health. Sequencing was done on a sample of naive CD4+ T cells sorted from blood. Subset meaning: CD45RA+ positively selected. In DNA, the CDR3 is TGTGCCAGCAAGGAGGGGCCCTTGGGCAATCAGCCCCAGCATTTT. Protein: CASKEGPLGNQPQHF.